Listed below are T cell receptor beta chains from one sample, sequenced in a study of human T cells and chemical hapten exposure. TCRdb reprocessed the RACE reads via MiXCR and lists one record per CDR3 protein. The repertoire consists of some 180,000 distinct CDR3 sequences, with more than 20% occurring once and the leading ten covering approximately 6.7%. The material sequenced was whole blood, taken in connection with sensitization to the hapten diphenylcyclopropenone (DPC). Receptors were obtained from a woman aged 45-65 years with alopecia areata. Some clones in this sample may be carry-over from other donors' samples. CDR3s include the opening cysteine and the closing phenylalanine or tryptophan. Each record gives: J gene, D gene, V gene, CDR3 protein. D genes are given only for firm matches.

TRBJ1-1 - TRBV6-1 CASSDSGPDTEAFF
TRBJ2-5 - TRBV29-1 CSVKGRNQETQYF
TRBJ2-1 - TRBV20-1 CSARGAALGYNEQFF
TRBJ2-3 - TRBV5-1 CATQSLGSTDTQYF
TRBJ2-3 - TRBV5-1 CASSLRGDNTDTQYF
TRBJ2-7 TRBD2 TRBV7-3 CASSLTGLAGDEQYF
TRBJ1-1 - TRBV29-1 CSASTGTNTEAFF
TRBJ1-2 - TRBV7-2 CASSLDTGPYGYTF
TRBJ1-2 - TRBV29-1 CSAVGGNDYGYTF
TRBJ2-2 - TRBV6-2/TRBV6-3 CASRVQGLSTGELFF
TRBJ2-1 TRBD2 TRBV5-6 CASSRSSLAGGYNEQFF
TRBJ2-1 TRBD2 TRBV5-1 CASSLVGLAGFDEQFF
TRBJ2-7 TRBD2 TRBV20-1 CSASDSGLASLEQYF
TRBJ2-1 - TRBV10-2 CASGSGYNEQFF
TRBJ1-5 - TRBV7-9 CASSFGGVGQPQHF
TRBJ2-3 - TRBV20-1 CSVTSGGSGTDTQYF
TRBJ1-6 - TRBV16 CASSQSADNNSPLHF
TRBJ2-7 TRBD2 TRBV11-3 CASSTGLAGGSGEQYF
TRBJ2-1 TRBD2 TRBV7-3 CASSLSGSSYNEQFF
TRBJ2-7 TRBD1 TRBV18 CASSLAGTGDNEQYF
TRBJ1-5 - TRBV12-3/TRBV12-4 CASSLRINSRDSNQPQHF
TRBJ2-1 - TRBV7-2 CASSPSSLAYNEQFF
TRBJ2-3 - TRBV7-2 CASSLGRADGTDTQYF
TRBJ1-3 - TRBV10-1 CASSESLESGNTIYF
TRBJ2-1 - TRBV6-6 CASSYGGLNEQFF
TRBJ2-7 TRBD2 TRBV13 CASSPPLTSGREYEQYF
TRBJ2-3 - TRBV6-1 CASSETDGIDTQYF
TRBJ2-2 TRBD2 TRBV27 CASSPASGANTGELFF
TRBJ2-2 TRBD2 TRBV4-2 CASSPGGSGDLAGELFF
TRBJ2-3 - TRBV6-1 CASSEAWSTDTQYF
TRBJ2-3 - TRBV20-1 CSASLTPSTDTQYF
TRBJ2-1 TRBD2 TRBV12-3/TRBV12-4 CASSLSSGSIREQFF
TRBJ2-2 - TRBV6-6 CASSLGPFRGGELFF
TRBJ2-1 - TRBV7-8 CASSLAAERNEQFF
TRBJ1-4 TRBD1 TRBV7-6 CASSPRTGAQEKLFF
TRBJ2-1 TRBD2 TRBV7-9 CASSWAGAPEQFF
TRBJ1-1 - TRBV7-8 CASSPRDTEGTEAFF
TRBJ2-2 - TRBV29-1 CSVGRSTGELFF
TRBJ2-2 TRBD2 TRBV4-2 CASSQVGRVAGSGELFF
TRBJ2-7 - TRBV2 CASSLAVEQYF
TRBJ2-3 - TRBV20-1 CSAARTDTQYF
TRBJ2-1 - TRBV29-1 CSVEEGSNDEQFF
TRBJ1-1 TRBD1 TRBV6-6 CASSNRGRDTEAFF
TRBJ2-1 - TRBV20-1 CSARIQRAFRDEQFF
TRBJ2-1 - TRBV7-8 CASSLVPGYEQFF
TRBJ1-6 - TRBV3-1 CASSHEYSELHF
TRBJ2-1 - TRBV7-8 CASSLRWGWNEQFF
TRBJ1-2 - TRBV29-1 CSVEGQAEDYGYTF
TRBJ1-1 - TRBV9 CASSVGSQPGTEGTEAFF
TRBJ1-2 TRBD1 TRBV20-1 CSARQGNDCYTF
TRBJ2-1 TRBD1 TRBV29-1 CSGSDRGAYNEQFF